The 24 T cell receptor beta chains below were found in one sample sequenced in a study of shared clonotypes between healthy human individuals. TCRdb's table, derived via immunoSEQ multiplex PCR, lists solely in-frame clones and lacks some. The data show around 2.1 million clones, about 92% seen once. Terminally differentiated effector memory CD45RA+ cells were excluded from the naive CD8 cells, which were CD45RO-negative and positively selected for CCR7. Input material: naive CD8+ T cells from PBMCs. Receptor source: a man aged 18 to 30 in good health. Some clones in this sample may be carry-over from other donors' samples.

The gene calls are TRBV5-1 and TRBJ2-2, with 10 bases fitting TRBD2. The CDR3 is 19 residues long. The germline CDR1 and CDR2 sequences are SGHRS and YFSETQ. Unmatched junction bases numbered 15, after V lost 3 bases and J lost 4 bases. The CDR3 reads CASSSGRLAGVGVTGELFF. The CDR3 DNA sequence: TGCGCCAGCAGCTCCGGCCGTCTAGCGGGAGTAGGTGTCACCGGGGAGCTGTTTTTT.

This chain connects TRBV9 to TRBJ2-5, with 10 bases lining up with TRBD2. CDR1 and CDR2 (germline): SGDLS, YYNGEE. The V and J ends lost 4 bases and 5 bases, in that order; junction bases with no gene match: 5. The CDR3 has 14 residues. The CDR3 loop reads CASSLAGVGETQYF. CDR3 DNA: TGTGCCAGCAGCCTAGCGGGAGTAGGGGAGACCCAGTACTTC.

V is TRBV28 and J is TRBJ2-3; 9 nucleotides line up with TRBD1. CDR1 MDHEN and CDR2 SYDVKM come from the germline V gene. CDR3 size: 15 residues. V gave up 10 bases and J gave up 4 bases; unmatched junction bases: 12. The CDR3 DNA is TGTGCCACCCACCTCGGGACAGGGAAGGCAGATACGCAGTATTTT. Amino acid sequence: CATHLGTGKADTQYF. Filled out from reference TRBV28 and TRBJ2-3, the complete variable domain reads DVKVTQSSRYLVKRTGEKVFLECVQDMDHENMFWYRQDPGLGLRLIYFSYDVKMKEKGDIPEGYSVSREKKERFSLILESASTNQTSMYLCATHLGTGKADTQYFGPGTRLTVL.

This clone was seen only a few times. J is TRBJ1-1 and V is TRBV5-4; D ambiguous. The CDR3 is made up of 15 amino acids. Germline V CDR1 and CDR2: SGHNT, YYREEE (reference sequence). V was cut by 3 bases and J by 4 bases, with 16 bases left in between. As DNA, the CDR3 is TGTGCCAGCAGCTGGGGTGGGAGGGTTGGCACTGAAGCTTTCTTT. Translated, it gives CASSWGGRVGTEAFF. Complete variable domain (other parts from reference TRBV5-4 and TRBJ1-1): ETGVTQSPTHLIKTRGQQVTLRCSSQSGHNTVSWYQQALGQGPQFIFQYYREEENGRGNFPPRFSGLQFPNYSSELNVNALELDDSALYLCASSWGGRVGTEAFFGQGTRLTVV.

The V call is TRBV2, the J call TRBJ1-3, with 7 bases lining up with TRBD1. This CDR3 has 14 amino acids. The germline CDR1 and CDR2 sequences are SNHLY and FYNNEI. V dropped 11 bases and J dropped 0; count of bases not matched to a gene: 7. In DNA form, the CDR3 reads TGTGCCGTAGGCCAGGGGGTCTCTGGAAACACCATATATTTT. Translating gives CAVGQGVSGNTIYF.

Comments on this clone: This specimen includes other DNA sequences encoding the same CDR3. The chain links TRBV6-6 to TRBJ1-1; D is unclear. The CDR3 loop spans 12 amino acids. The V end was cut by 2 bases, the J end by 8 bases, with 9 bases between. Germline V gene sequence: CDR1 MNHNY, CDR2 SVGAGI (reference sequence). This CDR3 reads CASSYPRQEAFF. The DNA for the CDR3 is TGTGCCAGCAGTTACCCAAGGCAGGAAGCTTTCTTT.

For the CDR3, the DNA is TGTGCCAGCCATCCTCGTGGACAGGGAGGTGAAAAACTGTTTTTT. Its protein is CASHPRGQGGEKLFF. The gene calls are TRBV13 and TRBJ1-4; TRBD1 agrees at 8 bases. V shed 8 bases, J shed 7 bases, and the junction held 12 bases outside the gene matches. This CDR3 spans 15 amino acids. The germline gives CDR1 PRHDT, CDR2 FYEKMQ (reference sequence).

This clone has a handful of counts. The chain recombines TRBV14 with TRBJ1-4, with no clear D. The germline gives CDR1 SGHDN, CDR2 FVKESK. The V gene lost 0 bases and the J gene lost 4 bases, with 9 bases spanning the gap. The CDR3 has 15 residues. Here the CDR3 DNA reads TGTGCCAGCAGCCAAGAGGCCAGGTTTAATGAAAAACTGTTTTTT. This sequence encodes CASSQEARFNEKLFF.

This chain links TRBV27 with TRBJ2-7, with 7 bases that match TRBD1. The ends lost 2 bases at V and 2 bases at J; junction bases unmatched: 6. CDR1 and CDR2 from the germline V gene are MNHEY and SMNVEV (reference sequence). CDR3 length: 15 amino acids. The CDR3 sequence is CASSLRWQGAYEQYF. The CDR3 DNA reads TGTGCCAGCAGTTTACGTTGGCAGGGGGCCTACGAGCAGTACTTC.

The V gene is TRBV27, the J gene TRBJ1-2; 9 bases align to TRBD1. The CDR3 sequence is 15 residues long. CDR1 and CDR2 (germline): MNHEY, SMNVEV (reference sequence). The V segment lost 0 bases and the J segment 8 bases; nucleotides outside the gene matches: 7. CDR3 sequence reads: CASSLSGTGGGGYTF. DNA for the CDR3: TGTGCCAGCAGTTTATCGGGCACAGGGGGCGGCGGCTACACCTTC.

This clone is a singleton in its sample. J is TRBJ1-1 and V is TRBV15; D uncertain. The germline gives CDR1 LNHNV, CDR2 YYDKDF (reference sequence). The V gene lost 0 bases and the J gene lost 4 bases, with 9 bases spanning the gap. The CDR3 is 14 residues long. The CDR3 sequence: CATSRDEMTTEAFF. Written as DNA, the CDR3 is TGTGCCACCAGCAGAGATGAAATGACCACTGAAGCTTTCTTT. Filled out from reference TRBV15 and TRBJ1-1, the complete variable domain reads DAMVIQNPRYQVTQFGKPVTLSCSQTLNHNVMYWYQQKSSQAPKLLFHYYDKDFNNEADTPDNFQSRRPNTSFCFLDIRSPGLGDTAMYLCATSRDEMTTEAFFGQGTRLTVV.

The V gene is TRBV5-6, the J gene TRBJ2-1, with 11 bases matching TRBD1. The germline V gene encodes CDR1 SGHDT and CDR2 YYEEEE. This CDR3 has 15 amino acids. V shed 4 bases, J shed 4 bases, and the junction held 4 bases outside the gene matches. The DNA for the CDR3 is TGTGCCAGCAGCATGGACAGGGGGCCTTACAATGAGCAGTTCTTC. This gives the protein CASSMDRGPYNEQFF.

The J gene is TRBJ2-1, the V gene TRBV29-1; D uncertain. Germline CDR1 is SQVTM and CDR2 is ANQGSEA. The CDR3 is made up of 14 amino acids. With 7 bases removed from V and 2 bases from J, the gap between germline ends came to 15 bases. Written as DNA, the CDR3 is TGCAGCGGTAACTTGGCCCTGGCCTACAATGAGCAGTTCTTC. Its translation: CSGNLALAYNEQFF.

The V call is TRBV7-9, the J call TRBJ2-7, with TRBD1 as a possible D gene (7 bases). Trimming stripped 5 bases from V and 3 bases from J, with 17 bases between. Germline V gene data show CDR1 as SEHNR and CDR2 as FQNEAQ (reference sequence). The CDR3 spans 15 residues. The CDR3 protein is CASSNTPGGSYEQYF. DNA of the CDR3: TGTGCCAGCAGCAATACCCCAGGGGGGAGCTACGAGCAGTACTTC. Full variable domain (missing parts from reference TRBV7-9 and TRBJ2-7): DTGVSQNPRHKITKRGQNVTFRCDPISEHNRLYWYRQTLGQGPEFLTYFQNEAQLEKSRLLSDRFSAERPKGSFSTLEIQRTEQGDSAMYLCASSNTPGGSYEQYFGPGTRLTVT.

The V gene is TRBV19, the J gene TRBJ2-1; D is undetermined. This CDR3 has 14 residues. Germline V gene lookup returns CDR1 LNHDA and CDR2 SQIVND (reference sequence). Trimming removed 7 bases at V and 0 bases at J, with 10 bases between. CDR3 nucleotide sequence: TGTGCCAGTAAGGAGCGATCCTCCTACAATGAGCAGTTCTTC. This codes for CASKERSSYNEQFF.

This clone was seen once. This CDR3 is CASSLWEGREQYF. The CDR3 region has the DNA TGTGCCAGCAGCTTATGGGAAGGGCGCGAGCAGTACTTC. The chain has TRBV7-9 and TRBJ2-7, with D unresolved. This CDR3 is built from 13 residues. V lost 2 bases to trimming and J lost 6 bases, with 11 bases between them. Germline V gene sequence: CDR1 SEHNR, CDR2 FQNEAQ (reference sequence).

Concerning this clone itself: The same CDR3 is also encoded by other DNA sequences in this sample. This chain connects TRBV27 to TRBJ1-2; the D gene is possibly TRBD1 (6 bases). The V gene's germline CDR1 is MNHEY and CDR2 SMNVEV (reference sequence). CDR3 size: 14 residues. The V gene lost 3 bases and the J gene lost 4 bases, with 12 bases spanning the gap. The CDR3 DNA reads TGTGCCAGCAGTTTTTTGGGGGCGGGCTATGGCTACACCTTC. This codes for CASSFLGAGYGYTF.

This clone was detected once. CDR3 region: CASSVGDGRAVDTQYF. CDR3 sequence (DNA): TGTGCCAGCAGCGTAGGCGACGGGAGGGCAGTTGATACGCAGTATTTT. This chain uses TRBV9 with TRBJ2-3; 8 bases are a match to TRBD2. The CDR3 is 16 amino acids. The V gene end was trimmed by 0 bases and the J gene end by 6 bases; junction bases not matched to a gene: 9. The germline gives CDR1 SGDLS, CDR2 YYNGEE.

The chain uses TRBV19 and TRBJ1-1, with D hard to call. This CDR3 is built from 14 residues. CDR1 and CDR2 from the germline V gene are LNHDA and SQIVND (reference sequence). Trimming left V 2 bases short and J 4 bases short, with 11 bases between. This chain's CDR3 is CASSITWGATEAFF. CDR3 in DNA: TGTGCCAGTAGTATAACTTGGGGAGCCACTGAAGCTTTCTTT.

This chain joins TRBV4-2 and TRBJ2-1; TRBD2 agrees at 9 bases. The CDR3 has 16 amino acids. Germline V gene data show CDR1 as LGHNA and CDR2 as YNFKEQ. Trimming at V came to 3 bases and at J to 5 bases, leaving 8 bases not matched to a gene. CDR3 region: CASSQARREGHNEQFF. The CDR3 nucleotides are TGTGCCAGCAGCCAGGCCCGGCGGGAGGGCCACAATGAGCAGTTCTTC.

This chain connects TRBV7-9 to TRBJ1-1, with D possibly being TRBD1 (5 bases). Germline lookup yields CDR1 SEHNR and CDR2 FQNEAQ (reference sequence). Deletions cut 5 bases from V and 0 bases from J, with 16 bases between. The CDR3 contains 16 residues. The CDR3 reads CASSSTFWGMNTEAFF. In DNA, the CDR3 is TGTGCCAGCAGCAGCACGTTTTGGGGCATGAACACTGAAGCTTTCTTT.

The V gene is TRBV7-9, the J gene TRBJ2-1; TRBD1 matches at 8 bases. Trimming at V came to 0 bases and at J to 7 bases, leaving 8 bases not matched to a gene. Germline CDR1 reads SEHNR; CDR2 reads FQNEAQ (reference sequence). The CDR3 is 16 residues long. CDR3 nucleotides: TGTGCCAGCAGCTTAGCGACAGGGGCGTTTATGAATGAGCAGTTCTTC. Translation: CASSLATGAFMNEQFF. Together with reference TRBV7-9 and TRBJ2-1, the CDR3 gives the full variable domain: DTGVSQNPRHKITKRGQNVTFRCDPISEHNRLYWYRQTLGQGPEFLTYFQNEAQLEKSRLLSDRFSAERPKGSFSTLEIQRTEQGDSAMYLCASSLATGAFMNEQFFGPGTRLTVL.

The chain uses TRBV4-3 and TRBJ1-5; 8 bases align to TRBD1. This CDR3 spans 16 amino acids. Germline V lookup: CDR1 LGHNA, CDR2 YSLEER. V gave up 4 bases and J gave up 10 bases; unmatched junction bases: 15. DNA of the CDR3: TGCGCCAGCAGCCCGGACAGGGCGGATTATAATGTACCCCAGCATTTT. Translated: CASSPDRADYNVPQHF.

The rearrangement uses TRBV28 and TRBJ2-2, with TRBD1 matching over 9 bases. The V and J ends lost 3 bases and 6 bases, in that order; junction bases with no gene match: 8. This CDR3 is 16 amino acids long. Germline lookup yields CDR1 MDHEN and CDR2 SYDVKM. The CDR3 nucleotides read TGTGCCAGCAGTTTTTCGGGACAGGGATCGGCCGGGGAGCTGTTTTTT. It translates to CASSFSGQGSAGELFF.